Sequencing of this TCR beta chain was carried out in a study of T cells in tuberculosis. General observations from the study: Some low-affinity tetramer-binding T cells may be absent from this sample.

Some clones are missing from TCRdb's copy, which holds only in-frame ones; the method was immunoSEQ multiplex PCR. Of 85,000 to 90,000 clones in the sample, more than 75% were seen once. This CDR3 contains 14 residues. Germline assignment: CDR1 MNHNS and CDR2 SASEGT. With 7 bases clipped from V and 0 bases from J, the junction kept 5 bases outside the gene matches. After thawing and overnight rest, PBMC were stained with GMM-loaded CD1B tetramer, viability dye and anti-CD3 for sorting. The CD1B tetramers carried C32 glucose monomycolate purified from Rhodococcus equi. From each donor, roughly 99,000 tetramer-negative cells were sorted.

The sequence was collected from an adult woman with latent tuberculosis. This rearrangement joins TRBV6-1 to TRBJ1-1; 7 bases are a match to TRBD1. The sequenced material came from CD1b-GMM tetramer-negative cells sorted from PBMCs. CDR3 DNA sequence: TGTGCCAGCACCCAAGGACAGGTGAACACTGAAGCTTTCTTT. Protein: CASTQGQVNTEAFF.